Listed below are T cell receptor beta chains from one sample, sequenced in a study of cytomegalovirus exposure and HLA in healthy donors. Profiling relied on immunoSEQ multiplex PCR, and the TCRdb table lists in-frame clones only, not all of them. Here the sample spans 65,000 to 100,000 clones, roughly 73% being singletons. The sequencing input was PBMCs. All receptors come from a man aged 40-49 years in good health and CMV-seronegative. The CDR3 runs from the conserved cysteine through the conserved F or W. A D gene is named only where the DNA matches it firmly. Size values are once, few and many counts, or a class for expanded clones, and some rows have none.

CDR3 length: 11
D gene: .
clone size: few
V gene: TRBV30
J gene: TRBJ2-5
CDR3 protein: CAWSVLETQYF
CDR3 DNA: TGTGCCTGGAGTGTACTAGAGACCCAGTACTTC

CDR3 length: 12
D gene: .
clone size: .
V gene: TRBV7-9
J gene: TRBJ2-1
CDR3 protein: CASEGAIRGQFF
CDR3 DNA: TGTGCCAGCGAGGGCGCTATCCGAGGGCAGTTCTTC

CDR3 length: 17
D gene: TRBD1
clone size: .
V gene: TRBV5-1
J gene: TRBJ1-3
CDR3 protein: CASSRLGQFSSGNTIYF
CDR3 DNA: TGCGCCAGCAGCCGACTGGGACAGTTTTCCTCTGGAAACACCATATATTTT

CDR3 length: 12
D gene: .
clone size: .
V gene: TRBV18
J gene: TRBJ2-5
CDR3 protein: CASSPRGETQYF
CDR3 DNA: TGTGCCAGCTCACCCCGGGGAGAGACCCAGTACTTC

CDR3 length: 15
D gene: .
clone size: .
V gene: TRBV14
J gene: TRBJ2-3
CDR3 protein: CASSLEGVATDTQYF
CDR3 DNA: TGTGCCAGCAGCCTTGAGGGGGTGGCCACAGATACGCAGTATTTT

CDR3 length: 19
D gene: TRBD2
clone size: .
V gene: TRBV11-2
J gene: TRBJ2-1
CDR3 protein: CASIEKLAGGISSYNEQFF
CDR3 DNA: TGTGCCAGCATCGAAAAACTAGCGGGGGGAATCAGCTCCTACAATGAGCAGTTCTTC

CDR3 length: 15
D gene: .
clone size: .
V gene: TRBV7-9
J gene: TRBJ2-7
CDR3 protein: CASSPPWAGNYEQYF
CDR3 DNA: TGTGCCAGCAGCCCCCCGTGGGCGGGGAATTACGAGCAGTACTTC

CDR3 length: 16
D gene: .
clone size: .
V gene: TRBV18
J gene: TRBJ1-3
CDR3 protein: CASSPNDPGFGNTIYF
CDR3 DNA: TGTGCCAGCTCACCAAATGATCCGGGGTTCGGAAACACCATATATTTT

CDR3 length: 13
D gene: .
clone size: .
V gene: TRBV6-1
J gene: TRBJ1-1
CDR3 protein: CASGGSRYTEAFF
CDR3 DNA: TGTGCCAGCGGGGGCTCTCGATACACTGAAGCTTTCTTT

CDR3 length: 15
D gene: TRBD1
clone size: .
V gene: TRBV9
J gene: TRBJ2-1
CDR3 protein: CASSVWGTGNNEQFF
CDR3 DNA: TGTGCCAGCAGCGTCTGGGGGACAGGGAACAATGAGCAGTTCTTC

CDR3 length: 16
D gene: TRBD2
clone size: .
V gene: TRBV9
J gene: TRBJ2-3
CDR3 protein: CASSVVASGGSDTQYF
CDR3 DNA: TGTGCCAGCAGCGTAGTGGCTAGCGGGGGGTCAGATACGCAGTATTTT

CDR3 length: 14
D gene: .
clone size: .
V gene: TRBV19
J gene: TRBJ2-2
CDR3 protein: CASSIQGGSGELFF
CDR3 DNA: TGTGCCAGTAGTATACAGGGGGGCTCCGGGGAGCTGTTTTTT

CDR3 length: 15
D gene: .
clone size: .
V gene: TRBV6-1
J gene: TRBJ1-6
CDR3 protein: CASRDSSSYNSPLHF
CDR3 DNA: TGTGCCAGCAGGGACAGTAGCTCCTATAATTCACCCCTCCACTTT

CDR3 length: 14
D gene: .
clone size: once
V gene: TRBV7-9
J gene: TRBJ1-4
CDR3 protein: CASTGAGMNEKLFF
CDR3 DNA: TGTGCCAGCACTGGGGCGGGAATGAATGAAAAACTGTTTTTT

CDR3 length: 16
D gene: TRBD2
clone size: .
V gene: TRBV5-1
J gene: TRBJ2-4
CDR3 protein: CASSLGSSGGVDIQYF
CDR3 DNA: TGCGCCAGCAGCTTGGGTTCTAGCGGGGGGGTTGACATTCAGTACTTC

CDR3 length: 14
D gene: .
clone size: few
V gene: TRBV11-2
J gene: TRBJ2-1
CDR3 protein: CASRKTVGDNEQFF
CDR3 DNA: TGTGCCAGCAGGAAGACAGTTGGGGACAATGAGCAGTTCTTC

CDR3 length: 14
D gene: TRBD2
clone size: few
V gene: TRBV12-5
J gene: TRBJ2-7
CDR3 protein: CASALSGGAHEQYF
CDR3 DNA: TGTGCTAGTGCCCTTAGCGGGGGGGCCCACGAGCAGTACTTC

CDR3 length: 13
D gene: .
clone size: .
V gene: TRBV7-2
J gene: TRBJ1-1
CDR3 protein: CASSFRGSPEAFF
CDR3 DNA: TGTGCCAGCAGCTTTAGGGGGTCCCCTGAAGCTTTCTTT

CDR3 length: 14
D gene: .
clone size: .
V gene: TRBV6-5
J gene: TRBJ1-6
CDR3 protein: CASSYTTGQSPLHF
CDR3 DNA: TGTGCCAGCAGTTACACCACAGGGCAGTCACCCCTCCACTTT

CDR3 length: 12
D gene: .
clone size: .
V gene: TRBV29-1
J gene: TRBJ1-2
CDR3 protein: CSVEVADYGYTF
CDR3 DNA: TGCAGCGTTGAAGTTGCGGACTATGGCTACACCTTC

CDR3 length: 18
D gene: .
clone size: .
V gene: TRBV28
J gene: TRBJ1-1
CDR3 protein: CASSPRWAGNPQNTEAFF
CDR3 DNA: TGTGCCAGCAGCCCTAGATGGGCAGGGAACCCCCAGAACACTGAAGCTTTCTTT

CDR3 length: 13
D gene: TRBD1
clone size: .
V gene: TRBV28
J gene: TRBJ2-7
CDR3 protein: CASGFRGRGEQYF
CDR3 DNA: TGTGCCAGCGGCTTCAGGGGGCGAGGGGAGCAGTACTTC

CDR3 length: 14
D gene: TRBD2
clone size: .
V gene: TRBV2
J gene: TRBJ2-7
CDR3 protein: CASREREGSYEQYF
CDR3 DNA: TGTGCCAGCAGGGAGCGGGAGGGCTCCTACGAGCAGTACTTC

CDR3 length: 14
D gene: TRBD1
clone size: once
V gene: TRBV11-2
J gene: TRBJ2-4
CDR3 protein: CASSSNRGGNIQYF
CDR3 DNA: TGTGCCAGCAGCTCGAACAGGGGCGGGAACATTCAGTACTTC

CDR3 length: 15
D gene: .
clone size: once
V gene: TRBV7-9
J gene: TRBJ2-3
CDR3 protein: CASSLAQEGTDTQYF
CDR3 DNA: TGTGCCAGCAGCTTAGCACAGGAGGGTACAGATACGCAGTATTTT

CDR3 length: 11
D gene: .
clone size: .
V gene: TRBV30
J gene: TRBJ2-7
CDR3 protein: CAWSSFWEQYF
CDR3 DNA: TGTGCCTGGAGCAGTTTTTGGGAGCAGTACTTC

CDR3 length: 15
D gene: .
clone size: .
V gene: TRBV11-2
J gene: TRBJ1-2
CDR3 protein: CASSTPWGQNYGYTF
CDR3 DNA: TGTGCCAGCAGCACCCCGTGGGGGCAAAACTATGGCTACACCTTC

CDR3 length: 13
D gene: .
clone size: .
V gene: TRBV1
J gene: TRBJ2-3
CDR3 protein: CTSSRRLRGGRPF
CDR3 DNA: TGCACCAGCAGCCGACGTCTTCGGGGGGGTAGACCTTTT

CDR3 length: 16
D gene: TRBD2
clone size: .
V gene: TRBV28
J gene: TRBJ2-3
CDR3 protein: CASRGVAGMSTDTQYF
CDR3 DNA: TGTGCCAGCAGGGGGGTAGCGGGAATGAGCACAGATACGCAGTATTTT

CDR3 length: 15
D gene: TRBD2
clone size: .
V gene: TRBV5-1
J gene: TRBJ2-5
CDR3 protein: CASSLSASGQETQYF
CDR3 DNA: TGCGCCAGCAGCTTGAGTGCTAGCGGCCAAGAGACCCAGTACTTC

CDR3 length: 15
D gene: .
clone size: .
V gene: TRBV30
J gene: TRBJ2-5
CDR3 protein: CAWSVLVGRGETQYF
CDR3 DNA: TGTGCCTGGAGTGTATTAGTCGGGAGAGGAGAGACCCAGTACTTC

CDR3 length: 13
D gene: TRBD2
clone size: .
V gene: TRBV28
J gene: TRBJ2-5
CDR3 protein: CATKRGNQETQYF
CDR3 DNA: TGTGCCACCAAGCGGGGGAACCAAGAGACCCAGTACTTC

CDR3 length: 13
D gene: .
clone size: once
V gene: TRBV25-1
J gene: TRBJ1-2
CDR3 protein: CASSETPRVGYTF
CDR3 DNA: TGTGCCAGCAGTGAGACACCCCGAGTGGGCTACACCTTC

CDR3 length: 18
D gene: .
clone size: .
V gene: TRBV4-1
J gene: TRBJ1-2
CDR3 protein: CASSQPGQGGRTNYGYTF
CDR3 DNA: TGCGCCAGCAGCCAACCCGGGCAGGGAGGTCGGACTAACTATGGCTACACCTTC

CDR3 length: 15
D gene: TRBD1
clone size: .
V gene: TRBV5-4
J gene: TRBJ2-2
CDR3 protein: CASSLGQGNSGELFF
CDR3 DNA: TGTGCCAGCAGCCTTGGACAGGGTAACTCCGGGGAGCTGTTTTTT

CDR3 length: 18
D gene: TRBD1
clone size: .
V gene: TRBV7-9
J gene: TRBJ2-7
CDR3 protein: CASSSPQGTEPQSYEQYF
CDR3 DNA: TGTGCCAGCAGCTCCCCCCAGGGGACAGAGCCCCAATCCTACGAGCAGTACTTC

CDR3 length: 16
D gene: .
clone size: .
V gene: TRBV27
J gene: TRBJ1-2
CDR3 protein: CASSLRGAVANYGYTF
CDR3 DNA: TGTGCCAGCAGTTTACGGGGGGCCGTAGCTAACTATGGCTACACCTTC

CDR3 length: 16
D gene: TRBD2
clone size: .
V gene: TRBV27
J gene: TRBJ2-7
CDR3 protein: CASPWGGRSSGCEQYF
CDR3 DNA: TGTGCCAGCCCTTGGGGGGGTCGGTCTAGCGGGTGCGAGCAGTACTTC

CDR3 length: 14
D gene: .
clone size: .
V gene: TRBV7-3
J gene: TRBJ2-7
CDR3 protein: CASSPPTSGGEQYF
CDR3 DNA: TGTGCCAGCAGCCCACCGACCAGTGGCGGTGAGCAGTACTTC

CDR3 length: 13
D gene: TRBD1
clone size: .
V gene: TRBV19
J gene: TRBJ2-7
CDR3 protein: CASSWGQSYEQYF
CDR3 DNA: TGTGCCAGTAGTTGGGGACAGTCCTACGAGCAGTACTTC

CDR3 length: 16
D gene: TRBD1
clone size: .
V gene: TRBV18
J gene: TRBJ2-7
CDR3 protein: CASSLVPGQSSYEQYF
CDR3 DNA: TGTGCCAGCTCACTGGTTCCGGGACAGAGCTCCTACGAGCAGTACTTC